The source of this TCR beta chain is a study of breast tumors, draining lymph nodes, adjacent tissues. General study points: Tumor repertoires ranked between lymph nodes and nontumor tissue in diversity, with V and J gene preferences. Data only fit, rather than demonstrated, lymph node origin of most tumor T cells. Tumor and nontumor repertoires were significantly more similar in luminal-like than in basal-like breast cancer.

The lymph nodes were axillary draining lymph nodes from breast cancer patients. TCRdb used MiXCR to reprocess the multiplex PCR reads, holding one entry per CDR3 protein. The repertoire holds about 200,000 distinct CDR3 sequences, with less than 40% as singletons. Note on this clonotype: Its antigen is not known.

The CDR3 runs to 16 residues. Trimming left V 5 bases short and J 3 bases short, with 17 bases between. The sequenced material came from axillary lymph node tissue. The TCR was taken from a female donor with breast cancer. Some clones in this sample may be carry-over from other donors' samples. The V call is TRBV12-3 or TRBV12-4, the J call TRBJ1-3; D is unclear. CDR3 DNA: TGTGCCAGCAGTCGTCCATGGACCGCGTTTGGAAACACCATATATTTT. It encodes CASSRPWTAFGNTIYF.